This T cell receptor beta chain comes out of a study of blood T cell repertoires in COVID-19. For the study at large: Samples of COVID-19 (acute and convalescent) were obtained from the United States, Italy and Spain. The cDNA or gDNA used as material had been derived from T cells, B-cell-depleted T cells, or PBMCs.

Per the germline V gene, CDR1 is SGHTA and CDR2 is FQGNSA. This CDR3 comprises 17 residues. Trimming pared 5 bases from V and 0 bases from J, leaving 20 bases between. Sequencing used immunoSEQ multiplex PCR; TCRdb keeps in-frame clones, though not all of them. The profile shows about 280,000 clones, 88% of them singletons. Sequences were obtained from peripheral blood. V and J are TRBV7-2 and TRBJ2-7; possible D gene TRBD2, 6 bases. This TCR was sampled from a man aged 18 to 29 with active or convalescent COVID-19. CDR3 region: CASSLLSGGANSYEQYF. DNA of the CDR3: TGTGCCAGCAGCCTACTTAGTGGAGGGGCCAACTCCTACGAGCAGTACTTC. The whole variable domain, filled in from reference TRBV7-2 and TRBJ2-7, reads GAGVSQSPSNKVTEKGKDVELRCDPISGHTALYWYRQSLGQGLEFLIYFQGNSAPDKSGLPSDRFSAERTGGSVSTLTIQRTQQEDSAVYLCASSLLSGGANSYEQYFGPGTRLTVT.